This T cell receptor (beta chain) emerged from a study of ipilimumab plus nivolumab after autologous stem cell transplantation. Some clones are missing from TCRdb's copy, which holds only in-frame ones; the method was immunoSEQ multiplex PCR. The sample has 15,000 to 20,000 clones, approximately 81% seen once; the top ten hold roughly 24%. Points on this clone: Germline is not matched at one junction end, which may reflect a read error. The sample carries other DNA sequences with the same CDR3.

This CDR3 has 12 residues. Germline V gene data show CDR1 as PRHDT and CDR2 as FYEKMQ (reference sequence). This chain joins TRBV13 and TRBJ2-1, with D tentatively TRBD2 (6 bases). The specimen was PBMCs, collected in a trial of ipilimumab plus nivolumab as post-transplant consolidation. The source of this sequence is a male donor with diffuse large B-cell lymphoma. The CDR3 sequence is CASSLTGDEQFF. CDR3 nucleotide sequence: TGCGCCAGCAGTCTAACGGGGGATGAGCAGTTCTTC. Supplemented by reference TRBV13 and TRBJ2-1, the full variable domain reads AAGVIQSPRHLIKEKRETATLKCYPIPRHDTVYWYQQGPGQDPQFLISFYEKMQSDKGSIPDRFSAQQFSDYHSELNMSSLELGDSALYFCASSLTGDEQFFGPGTRLTVL.